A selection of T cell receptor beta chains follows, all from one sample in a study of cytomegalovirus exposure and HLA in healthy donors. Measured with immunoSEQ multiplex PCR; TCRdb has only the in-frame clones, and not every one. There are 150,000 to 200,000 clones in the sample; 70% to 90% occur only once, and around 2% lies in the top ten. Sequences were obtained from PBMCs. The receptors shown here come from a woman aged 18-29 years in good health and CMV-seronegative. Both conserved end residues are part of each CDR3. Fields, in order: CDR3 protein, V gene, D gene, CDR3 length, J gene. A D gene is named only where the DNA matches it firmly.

CASSLTRLLADTQYF	TRBV27	.	15	TRBJ2-3
CASSHSYGYTF	TRBV13	.	11	TRBJ1-2
CASSFEGATNQPQHF	TRBV28	TRBD1	15	TRBJ1-5
CASSLVVGGAGGEQFF	TRBV5-6	.	16	TRBJ2-1
CAIRSGVVDEQFF	TRBV10-3	.	13	TRBJ2-1
CASSVGGTGKVEQYF	TRBV9	TRBD1	15	TRBJ2-7
CASTRTGVGNTIYF	TRBV2	TRBD1	14	TRBJ1-3
CASSGADYGYTF	TRBV5-4	.	12	TRBJ1-2
CAIRHDTGELFF	TRBV10-3	.	12	TRBJ2-2
CATSRTTRSSAYTDTQYF	TRBV15	.	18	TRBJ2-3
CASGLSGGTREQYF	TRBV12-5	.	14	TRBJ2-7
CASSVEAGGAYEQYF	TRBV9	TRBD2	15	TRBJ2-7
CASSPDRGGYEQYF	TRBV18	.	14	TRBJ2-7
CASKRGRPNTEAFF	TRBV2	TRBD1	14	TRBJ1-1
CASSSADLKNIQYF	TRBV27	.	14	TRBJ2-4
CAWSVQGGNIQYF	TRBV30	TRBD2	13	TRBJ2-4
CASSASGGRGYTF	TRBV6-6	TRBD1	13	TRBJ1-2
CASSIGFNYGYTF	TRBV19	.	13	TRBJ1-2
CASSESVTGDQPQHF	TRBV25-1	TRBD1	15	TRBJ1-5
CASSVSRGANEKLFF	TRBV19	.	15	TRBJ1-4
CSVAQGGNTIYF	TRBV29-1	.	12	TRBJ1-3
CASSYRPRETQYF	TRBV6-5	.	13	TRBJ2-5
CASGSLLATNEKLFF	TRBV6-5	.	15	TRBJ1-4
CARTSDRPPNYGYTF	TRBV6-6	.	15	TRBJ1-2
CASSHVGHYYGYTF	TRBV18	.	14	TRBJ1-2
CAWSQRFLYGYTF	TRBV30	.	13	TRBJ1-2
CASSYSIAGIYEQYF	TRBV6-6	.	15	TRBJ2-7
CASSYSLREGTEAFF	TRBV6-5	.	15	TRBJ1-1
CATSAGQPGNTIYF	TRBV15	TRBD1	14	TRBJ1-3
CASSLRDRETQYF	TRBV27	.	13	TRBJ2-5
CASSSISGGSEQYF	TRBV7-9	.	14	TRBJ2-7
CASSISGTGDHGSGYTF	TRBV19	TRBD1	17	TRBJ1-2
CASSDHWDSVATNEKLFF	TRBV25-1	.	18	TRBJ1-4
CASSQDQGLNYGYTF	TRBV4-1	.	15	TRBJ1-2
CASSQERGGYYGYTF	TRBV4-3	.	15	TRBJ1-2